Below, 10 T cell receptor beta chains from the same sample are listed, as sequenced in a study of T-cell memory formation after mild COVID-19 (dated by TCRdb to about 2021). The method was 5' RACE. This sample was sequenced with an Illumina NovaSeq 6000. The public reads were reanalyzed by TCRdb: fastp trimming at Q25, MiXCR alignment, in-frame beta chains only. Entries are consolidated by CDR3 protein sequence, retaining the most common genes and DNA. Counted in this sample were 300,000 to 400,000 distinct CDR3 sequences; 20% to 25% of them appeared once. The ten largest clones add up to approximately 12% of the sample. What was sequenced was PBMCs or a T cell subset sorted from them (not recorded which). The source is an adult woman who had mild COVID-19 (a few samples of this study predate the infection). The sample titles of this study are shuffled in the database, so cell type and time point are left out; the donor was told from shared clones.

CDR3 nucleotides: TGTGCCTGGAGGCCGGGCCTGGGGCCCACTGAAGCTTTCTTT. Its translation: CAWRPGLGPTEAFF. The gene calls are TRBV30 and TRBJ1-1, with a tentative D call TRBD1 (5 bases). The V gene lost 3 bases and the J gene lost 4 bases, with 15 bases spanning the gap. The CDR3 length is 14 residues. The V gene's germline CDR1 is GTSNPN and CDR2 SVGIG (reference sequence).

This clonotype was seen only a few times. This chain joins TRBV29-1 and TRBJ1-2; 11 bases align to TRBD1. The germline CDR1 and CDR2 sequences are SQVTM and ANQGSEA. Trimming removed 7 bases from V and 4 bases from J; junction bases left unmatched: 5. The CDR3 loop spans 13 amino acids. CDR3 in amino acids: CSARTGGVYGYTF. DNA of the CDR3: TGCAGCGCCAGGACAGGGGGCGTCTATGGCTACACCTTC.

V is TRBV29-1 and J is TRBJ2-4; 7 nucleotides align to TRBD1. Trimming took 6 bases from V and 8 from J; bases not matched to a gene: 16. Looked up from germline, CDR1 is SQVTM and CDR2 is ANQGSEA. This CDR3 is built from 15 residues. Here the CDR3 reads CSVGQSLPRGDIQYF. The CDR3 DNA sequence: TGCAGCGTGGGACAGTCTCTTCCGAGAGGGGACATTCAGTACTTC.

The rearrangement joins TRBV7-3 to TRBJ2-1, with 12 bases fitting TRBD2. In germline, CDR1 is SGHTA, CDR2 FQGTGA. The CDR3 covers 17 residues. V shed 6 bases and J 2 bases; nucleotides not matched to a gene: 8. In nucleotides, the CDR3 is TGTGCCAGCAGTTTCACTAGCGGGAGGTATCCCTACAATGAGCAGTTCTTC. Residues: CASSFTSGRYPYNEQFF.

This clonotype showed up just a few times. The chain is built from TRBV25-1 and TRBJ1-6, with TRBD1 identical over 8 bases. The CDR3 is 15 amino acids. Looked up from germline, CDR1 is MGHDK and CDR2 is SYGVNS. V was pared by 3 bases and J by 7 bases, with 5 bases of the junction left unmatched. The CDR3 sequence: CASSDSGTGNSPLHF. CDR3 nucleotide sequence: TGTGCCAGCAGTGACTCCGGGACAGGCAATTCACCCCTCCACTTT.

The CDR3 DNA sequence: TGTGCCAGCAGCGGACGGCGGATCTACGAGCAGTACTTC. Translating it yields CASSGRRIYEQYF. This chain uses TRBV13 with TRBJ2-7; D ambiguous. V was cut by 5 bases and J by 3 bases, with 11 bases left in between. CDR3 size: 13 residues. Germline lookup yields CDR1 PRHDT and CDR2 FYEKMQ (reference sequence).

The rearrangement links TRBV21-1 to TRBJ1-5; the table's D call, TRBD1, has no DNA check behind it. TRBV21-1 is a known pseudogene. This CDR3 spans 18 amino acids. As DNA, the CDR3 is TGTGCCAGCAGCAAACCCTGGTGCAGGGACGGGTGCAATCAGCCCCAGCATTTT. The encoded protein is CASSKPWCRDGCNQPQHF.

This clonotype has only a few counts. The rearrangement uses TRBV6-6 and TRBJ1-5; 10 bases match TRBD1. The CDR3 is made up of 16 amino acids. Germline CDR1 MNHNY, CDR2 SVGAGI (reference sequence). V shed 9 bases, J shed 0 bases, and the junction held 8 bases outside the gene matches. CDR3 nucleotides: TGTGCCAGTACACGGACAGGGGGTAGTAGCAATCAGCCCCAGCATTTT. It encodes CASTRTGGSSNQPQHF.

This clonotype was found many times. This chain uses TRBV6-6 with TRBJ2-1; 7 nucleotides align to TRBD2. The CDR3 loop spans 15 amino acids. Germline V gene data show CDR1 as MNHNY and CDR2 as SVGAGI (reference sequence). After removal of 8 bases from V and 2 bases from J, the junction contained 9 bases not matched to a gene. As DNA, the CDR3 is TGTGCCAGCGGATTGGCGGGAGAGACCTACAATGAGCAGTTCTTC. Its protein product is CASGLAGETYNEQFF.

This clonotype was detected a few times. The V gene is TRBV10-3, the J gene TRBJ2-1; D is undetermined. This CDR3 has 12 residues. Per the germline V gene, CDR1 is ENHRY and CDR2 is SYGVKD. The germline V and J ends were trimmed by 4 bases and 9 bases, with 10 bases remaining between them. DNA of the CDR3: TGTGCCATCAGTGTCCCAAAGGGTGAGCAGTTCTTC. Translation gives CAISVPKGEQFF.